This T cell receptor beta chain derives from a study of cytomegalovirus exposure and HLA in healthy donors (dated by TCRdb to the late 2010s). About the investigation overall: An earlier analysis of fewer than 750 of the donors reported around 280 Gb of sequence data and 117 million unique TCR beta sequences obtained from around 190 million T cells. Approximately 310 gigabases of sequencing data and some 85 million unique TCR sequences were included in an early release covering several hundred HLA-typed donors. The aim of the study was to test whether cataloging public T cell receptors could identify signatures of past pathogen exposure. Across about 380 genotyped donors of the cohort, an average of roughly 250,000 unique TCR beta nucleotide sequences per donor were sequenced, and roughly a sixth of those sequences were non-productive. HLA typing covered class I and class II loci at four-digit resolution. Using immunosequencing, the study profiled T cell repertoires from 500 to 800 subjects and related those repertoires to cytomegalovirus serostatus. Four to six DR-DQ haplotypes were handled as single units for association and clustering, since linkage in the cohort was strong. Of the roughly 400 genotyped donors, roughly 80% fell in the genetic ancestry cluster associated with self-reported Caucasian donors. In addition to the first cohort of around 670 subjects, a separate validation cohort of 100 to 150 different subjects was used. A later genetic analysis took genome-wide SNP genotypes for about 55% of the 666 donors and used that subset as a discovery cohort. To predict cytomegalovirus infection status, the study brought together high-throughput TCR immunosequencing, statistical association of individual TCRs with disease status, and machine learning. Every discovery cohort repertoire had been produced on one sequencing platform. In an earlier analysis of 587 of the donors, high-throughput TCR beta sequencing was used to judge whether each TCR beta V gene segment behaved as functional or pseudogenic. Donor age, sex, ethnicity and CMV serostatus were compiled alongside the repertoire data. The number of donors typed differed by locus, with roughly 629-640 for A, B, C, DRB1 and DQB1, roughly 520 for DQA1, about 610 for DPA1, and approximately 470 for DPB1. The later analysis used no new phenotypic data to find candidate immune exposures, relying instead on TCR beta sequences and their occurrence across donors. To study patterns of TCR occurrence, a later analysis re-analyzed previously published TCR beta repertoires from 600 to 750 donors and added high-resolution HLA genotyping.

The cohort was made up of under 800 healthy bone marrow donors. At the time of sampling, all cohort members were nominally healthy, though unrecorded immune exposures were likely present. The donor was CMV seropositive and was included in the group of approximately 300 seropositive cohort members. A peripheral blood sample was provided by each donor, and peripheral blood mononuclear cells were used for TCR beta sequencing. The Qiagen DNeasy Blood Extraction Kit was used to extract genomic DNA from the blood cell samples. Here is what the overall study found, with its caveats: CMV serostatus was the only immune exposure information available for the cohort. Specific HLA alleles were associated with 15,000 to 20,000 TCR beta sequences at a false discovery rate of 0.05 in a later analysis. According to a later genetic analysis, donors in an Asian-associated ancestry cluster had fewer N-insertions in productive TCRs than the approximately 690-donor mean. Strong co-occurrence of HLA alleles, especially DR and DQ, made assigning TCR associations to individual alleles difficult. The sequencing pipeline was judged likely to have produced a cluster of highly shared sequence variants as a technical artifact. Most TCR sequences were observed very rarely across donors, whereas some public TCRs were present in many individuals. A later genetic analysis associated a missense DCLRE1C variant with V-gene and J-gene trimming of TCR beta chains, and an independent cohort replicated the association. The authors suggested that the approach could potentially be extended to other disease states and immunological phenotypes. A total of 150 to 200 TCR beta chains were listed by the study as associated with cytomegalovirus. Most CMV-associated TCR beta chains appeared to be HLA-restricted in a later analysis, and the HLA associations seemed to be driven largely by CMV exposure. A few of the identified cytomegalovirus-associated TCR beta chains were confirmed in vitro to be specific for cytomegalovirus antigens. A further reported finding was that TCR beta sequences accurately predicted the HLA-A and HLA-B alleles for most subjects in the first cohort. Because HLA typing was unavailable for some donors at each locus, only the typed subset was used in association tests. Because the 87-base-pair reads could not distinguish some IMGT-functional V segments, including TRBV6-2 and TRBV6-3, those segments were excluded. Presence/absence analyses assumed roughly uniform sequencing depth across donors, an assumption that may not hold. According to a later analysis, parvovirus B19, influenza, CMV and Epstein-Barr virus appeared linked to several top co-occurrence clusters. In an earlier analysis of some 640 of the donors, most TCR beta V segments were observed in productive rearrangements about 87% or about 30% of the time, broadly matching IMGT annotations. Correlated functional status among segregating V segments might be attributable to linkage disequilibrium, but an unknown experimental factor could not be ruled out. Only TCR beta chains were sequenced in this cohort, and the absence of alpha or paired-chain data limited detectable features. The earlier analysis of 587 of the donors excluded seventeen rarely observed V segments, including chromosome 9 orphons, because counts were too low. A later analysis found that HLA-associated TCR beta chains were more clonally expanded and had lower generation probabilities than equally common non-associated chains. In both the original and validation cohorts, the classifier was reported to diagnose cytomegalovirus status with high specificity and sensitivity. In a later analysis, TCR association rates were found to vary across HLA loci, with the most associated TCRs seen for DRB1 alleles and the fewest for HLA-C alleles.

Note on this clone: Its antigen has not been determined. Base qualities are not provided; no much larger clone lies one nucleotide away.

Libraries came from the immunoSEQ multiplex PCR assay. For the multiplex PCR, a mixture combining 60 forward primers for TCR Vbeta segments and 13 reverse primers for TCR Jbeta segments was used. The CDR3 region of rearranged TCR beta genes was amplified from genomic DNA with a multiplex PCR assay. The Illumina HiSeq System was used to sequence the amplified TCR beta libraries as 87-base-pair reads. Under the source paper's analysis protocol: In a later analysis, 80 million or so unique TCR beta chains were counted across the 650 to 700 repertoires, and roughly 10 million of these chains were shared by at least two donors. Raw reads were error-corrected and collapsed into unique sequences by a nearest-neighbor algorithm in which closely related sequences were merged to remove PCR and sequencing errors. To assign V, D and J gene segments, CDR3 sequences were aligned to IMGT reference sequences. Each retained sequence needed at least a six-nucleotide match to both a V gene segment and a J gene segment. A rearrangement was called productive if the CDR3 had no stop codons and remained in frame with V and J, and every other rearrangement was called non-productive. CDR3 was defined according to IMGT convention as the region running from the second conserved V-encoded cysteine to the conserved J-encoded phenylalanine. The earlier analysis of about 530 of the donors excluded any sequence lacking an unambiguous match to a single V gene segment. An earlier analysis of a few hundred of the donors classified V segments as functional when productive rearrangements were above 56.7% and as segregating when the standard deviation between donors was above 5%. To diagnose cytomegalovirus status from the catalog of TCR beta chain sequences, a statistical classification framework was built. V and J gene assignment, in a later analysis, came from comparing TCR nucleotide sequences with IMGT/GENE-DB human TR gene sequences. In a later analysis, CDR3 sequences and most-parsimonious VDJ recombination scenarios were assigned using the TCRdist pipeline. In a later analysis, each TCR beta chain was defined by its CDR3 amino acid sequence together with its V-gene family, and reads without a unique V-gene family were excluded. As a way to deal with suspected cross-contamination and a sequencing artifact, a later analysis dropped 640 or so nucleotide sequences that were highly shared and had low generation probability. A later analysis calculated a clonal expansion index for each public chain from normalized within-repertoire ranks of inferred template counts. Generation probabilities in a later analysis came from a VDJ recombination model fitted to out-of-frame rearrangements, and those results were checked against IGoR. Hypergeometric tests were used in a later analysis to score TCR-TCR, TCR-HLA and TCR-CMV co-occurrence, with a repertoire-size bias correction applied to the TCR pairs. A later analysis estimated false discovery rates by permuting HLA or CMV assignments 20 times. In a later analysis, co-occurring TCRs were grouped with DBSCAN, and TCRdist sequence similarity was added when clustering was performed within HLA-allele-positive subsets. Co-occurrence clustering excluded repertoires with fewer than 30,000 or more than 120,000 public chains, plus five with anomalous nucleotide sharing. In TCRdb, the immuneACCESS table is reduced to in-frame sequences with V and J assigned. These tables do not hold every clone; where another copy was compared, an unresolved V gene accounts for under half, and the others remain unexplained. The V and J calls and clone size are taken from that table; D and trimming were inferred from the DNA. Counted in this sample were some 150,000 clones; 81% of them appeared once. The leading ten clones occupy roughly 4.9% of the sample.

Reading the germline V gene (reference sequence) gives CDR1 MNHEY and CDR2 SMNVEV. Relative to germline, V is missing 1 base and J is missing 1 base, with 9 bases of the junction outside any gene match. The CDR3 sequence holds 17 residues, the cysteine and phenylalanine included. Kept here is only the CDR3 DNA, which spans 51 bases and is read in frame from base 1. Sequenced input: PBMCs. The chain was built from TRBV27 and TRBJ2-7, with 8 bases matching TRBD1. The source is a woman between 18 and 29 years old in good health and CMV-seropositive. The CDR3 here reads CASSLLRGQGFSYEQYF. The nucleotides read TGTGCCAGCAGTTTATTGCGAGGACAGGGATTTTCCTACGAGCAGTACTTC.